The rows below give T cell receptor beta chains drawn from one sample of a study of blood T cell repertoires in COVID-19. TCRdb's copy holds only in-frame clones and misses some; the assay was immunoSEQ multiplex PCR. The repertoire holds roughly 250,000 clones, with approximately 84% as singletons. The material sequenced was peripheral blood. The receptors were gathered from a human donor in a cohort sampled during active COVID-19. The CDR3 runs from the conserved cysteine through the conserved F or W. D genes are given only for firm matches. Clone size is stated in some rows and not others, as once, few, many or a class when expanded.

TRBJ2-7 | TRBV6-5 | - | TRBD1 | CASSRTGHYEQYF | TGTGCCAGCAGCCGGACAGGGCACTACGAGCAGTACTTC
TRBJ1-5 | TRBV19 | few | TRBD1 | CATDRGSGYSNQPQHF | TGTGCCACTGACAGGGGTAGCGGTTATAGCAATCAGCCCCAGCATTTT
TRBJ1-3 | TRBV7-2 | - | - | CASSSRQLRGGNTIYF | TGTGCCAGCAGCTCCAGACAGCTCCGAGGTGGAAACACCATATATTTT
TRBJ2-6 | TRBV29-1 | - | - | CSVDTGANVLTF | TGCAGCGTTGATACTGGGGCCAACGTCCTGACTTTC
TRBJ2-6 | TRBV4-1 | few | - | CASSQAGLTGANVLTF | TGCGCCAGCAGCCAAGCAGGGCTTACTGGGGCCAACGTCCTGACTTTC
TRBJ1-5 | TRBV4-1 | - | - | CASSQDGGSNQPQHF | TGCGCCAGCAGCCAAGATGGAGGGAGCAATCAGCCCCAGCATTTT
TRBJ1-5 | TRBV28 | - | TRBD1 | CASKELTGGGSSNQPQHF | TGTGCCAGCAAAGAACTAACAGGGGGCGGGAGTAGCAATCAGCCCCAGCATTTT
TRBJ2-5 | TRBV5-1 | - | - | CASSLVGAIETQYF | TGCGCCAGCAGCTTGGTGGGGGCCATAGAGACCCAGTACTTC
TRBJ2-1 | TRBV5-4 | - | TRBD1 | CASSQQGANEQFF | TGTGCCAGCAGCCAACAGGGGGCTAATGAGCAGTTCTTC
TRBJ2-7 | TRBV2 | once | - | CASSETSRGYEQYF | TGTGCCAGCAGTGAGACCTCACGAGGGTACGAGCAGTACTTC
TRBJ2-1 | TRBV3-1/TRBV3-2 | - | - | CASSQGRRKQFF | TGTGCCAGCAGCCAAGGCCGGAGGAAGCAGTTCTTC
TRBJ2-7 | TRBV7-7 | - | - | CASSPGSASSYEQYF | TGTGCTAGCAGCCCTGGGAGCGCTTCCTCCTACGAGCAGTACTTC
TRBJ2-7 | TRBV19 | - | - | CASSSQGTYEQYF | TGTGCCAGTAGTTCACAGGGAACCTACGAGCAGTACTTC
TRBJ1-5 | TRBV28 | - | - | CASSLGTRRNQPQHF | TGTGCCAGCAGTTTAGGGACACGGAGGAATCAGCCCCAGCATTTT
TRBJ2-5 | TRBV7-6 | - | TRBD2 | CASSLLGLAGGMQETQYF | TGTGCCAGCAGCTTACTGGGACTAGCGGGGGGTATGCAAGAGACCCAGTACTTC
TRBJ2-7 | TRBV6-5 | - | TRBD1 | CASSYFPDRVDYEQYF | TGTGCCAGCAGTTATTTCCCGGACAGGGTGGACTACGAGCAGTACTTC
TRBJ2-7 | TRBV14 | - | TRBD2 | CASSQVGLVSGEQYF | TGTGCCAGCAGCCAAGTTGGACTAGTCTCTGGCGAGCAGTACTTC
TRBJ2-3 | TRBV18 | - | - | CASSPGRDTQYF | TGTGCCAGCTCACCGGGCCGAGATACGCAGTATTTT
TRBJ2-7 | TRBV6-2/TRBV6-3 | - | TRBD1 | CASSPDRVLPEQYF | TGTGCCAGCAGCCCCGACAGGGTATTGCCTGAGCAGTACTTC
TRBJ2-7 | TRBV18 | - | - | CASSPPRGVNYEQYF | TGTGCCAGCTCTCCTCCCCGCGGGGTAAACTACGAGCAGTACTTC
TRBJ2-7 | TRBV4-2 | - | - | CASSQVEKGPYEQYF | TGTGCCAGCAGCCAAGTGGAGAAGGGGCCCTACGAGCAGTACTTC
TRBJ2-3 | TRBV15 | - | TRBD2 | CATSVQAGGTDTQYF | TGTGCCACCTCCGTTCAGGCGGGAGGCACAGATACGCAGTATTTT
TRBJ1-1 | TRBV4-1 | - | - | CASSRQMNTEAFF | TGCGCCAGCAGCCGACAGATGAACACTGAAGCTTTCTTT
TRBJ2-2 | TRBV19 | - | - | CASSPQRQEPGELFF | TGTGCCAGTAGTCCGCAACGACAGGAGCCCGGGGAGCTGTTTTTT
TRBJ1-3 | TRBV5-1 | once | - | CASSSEGAGNTIYF | TGCGCCAGCAGCTCGGAGGGTGCTGGAAACACCATATATTTT
TRBJ2-2 | TRBV5-1 | - | TRBD1 | CASSWGDRVATGELFF | TGCGCCAGCAGCTGGGGGGACAGGGTCGCCACCGGGGAGCTGTTTTTT
TRBJ2-7 | TRBV7-9 | - | TRBD2 | CASSRLTSGTYEQYF | TGTGCCAGCAGCCGGCTCACTAGCGGGACCTACGAGCAGTACTTC
TRBJ1-1 | TRBV18 | once | - | CASSPRGGALSTEAFF | TGTGCCAGCTCACCACGGGGAGGGGCTCTGAGCACTGAAGCTTTCTTT